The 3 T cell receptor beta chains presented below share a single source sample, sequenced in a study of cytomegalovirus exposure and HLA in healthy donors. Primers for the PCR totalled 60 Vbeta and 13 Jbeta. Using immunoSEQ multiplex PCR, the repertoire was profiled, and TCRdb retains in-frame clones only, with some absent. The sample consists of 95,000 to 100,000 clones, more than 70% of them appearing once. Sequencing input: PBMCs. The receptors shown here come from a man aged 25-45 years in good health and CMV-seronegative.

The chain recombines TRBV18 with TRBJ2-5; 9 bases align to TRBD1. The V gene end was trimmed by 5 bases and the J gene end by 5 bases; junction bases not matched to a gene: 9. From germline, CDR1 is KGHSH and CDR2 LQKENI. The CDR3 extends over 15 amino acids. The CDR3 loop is CASSGTGTRGETQYF. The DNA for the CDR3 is TGTGCCAGCTCAGGGACAGGGACGAGGGGCGAGACCCAGTACTTC.

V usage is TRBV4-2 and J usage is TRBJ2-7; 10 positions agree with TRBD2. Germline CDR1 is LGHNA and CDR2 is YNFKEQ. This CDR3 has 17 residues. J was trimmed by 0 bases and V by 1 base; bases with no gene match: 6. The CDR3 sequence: CASSQGRLAGASYEQYF. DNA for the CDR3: TGTGCCAGCAGCCAAGGTCGTCTAGCGGGAGCCTCCTACGAGCAGTACTTC.

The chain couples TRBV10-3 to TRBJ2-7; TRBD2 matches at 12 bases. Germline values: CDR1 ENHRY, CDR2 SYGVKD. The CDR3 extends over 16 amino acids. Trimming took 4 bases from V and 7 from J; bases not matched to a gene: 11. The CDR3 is CAISGPRTSGEGEQYF. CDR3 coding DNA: TGTGCCATCAGTGGGCCCCGGACTAGCGGGGAAGGTGAGCAGTACTTC.